This TCR beta chain is from a study of persistence of HIV-infected CD4 T cells. As regards this clone: Its antigen is unidentified.

Cells were stimulated nonspecifically with anti-CD3/anti-CD28 magnetic beads. Sorting of responding CD4+ T cells relied on upregulated CD40 ligand together with CD69. This was the immunoSEQ version 4 assay in survey mode. Assay: immunoSEQ multiplex PCR; the TCRdb copy retains only in-frame clones and omits some. Here the sample spans tens of thousands of clones, about nine tenths being singletons. In germline, CDR1 is MNHEY, CDR2 SVGAGI. V was clipped by 6 bases and J by 5 bases, with 10 bases between them. CDR3 length: 12 amino acids. The sample consisted of CD4+ T cells sorted from PBMCs after roughly 18-hour stimulation, taken from a patient who received antiretroviral therapy. V usage is TRBV6-5 and J usage is TRBJ1-1; unclear D gene. The TCR comes from an adult woman with HIV who was CMV-seropositive. This CDR3 reads CASRRMSTEAFF. The CDR3 region has the DNA TGTGCCAGCAGGAGGATGAGTACTGAAGCTTTCTTT.